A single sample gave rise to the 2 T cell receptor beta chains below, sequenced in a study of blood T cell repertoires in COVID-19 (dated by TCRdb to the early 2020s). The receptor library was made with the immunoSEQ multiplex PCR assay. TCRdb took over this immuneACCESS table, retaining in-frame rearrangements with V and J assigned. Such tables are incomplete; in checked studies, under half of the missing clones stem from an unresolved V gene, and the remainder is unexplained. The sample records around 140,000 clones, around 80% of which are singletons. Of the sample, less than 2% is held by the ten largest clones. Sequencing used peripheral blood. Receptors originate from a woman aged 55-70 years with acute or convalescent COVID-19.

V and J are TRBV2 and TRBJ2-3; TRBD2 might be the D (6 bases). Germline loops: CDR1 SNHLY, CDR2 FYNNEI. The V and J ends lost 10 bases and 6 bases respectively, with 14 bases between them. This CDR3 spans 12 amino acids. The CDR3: CAIRESPDTQYF. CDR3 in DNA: TGTGCCATTCGGGAGTCACCGGATACGCAGTATTTT.

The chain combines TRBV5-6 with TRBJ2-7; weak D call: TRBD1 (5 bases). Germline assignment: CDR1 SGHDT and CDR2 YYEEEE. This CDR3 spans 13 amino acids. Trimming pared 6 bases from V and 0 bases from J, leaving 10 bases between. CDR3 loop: CASTNRLSYEQYF. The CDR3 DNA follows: TGTGCCAGCACGAACAGGCTCTCCTACGAGCAGTACTTC.